Listed here are 8 T cell receptor beta chains from one sample, sequenced in a study of blood T cell repertoires in COVID-19. This table comes from immunoSEQ multiplex PCR, and its TCRdb copy is limited to in-frame clones, with some not included. Counted here are hundreds of thousands of clones, around 87% occurring once; the ten biggest clones make up 2.3%. Material: peripheral blood. All receptors derive from a woman in her sixties with COVID-19, enrolled during active disease.

This chain links TRBV30 with TRBJ1-6, with D possibly TRBD1 on 6 matching bases. This CDR3 contains 12 residues. Germline-derived CDR1 and CDR2 are GTSNPN and SVGIG (reference sequence). V lost 5 bases and J 6 bases, leaving 8 bases between the germline ends. In DNA form, the CDR3 reads TGTGCCTGGGACAGGTTTAATTCACCCCTCCACTTT. Amino acid sequence: CAWDRFNSPLHF. The whole variable domain, filled in from reference TRBV30 and TRBJ1-6, reads SQTIHQWPATLVQPVGSPLSLECTVEGTSNPNLYWYRQAAGRGLQLLFYSVGIGQISSEVPQNLSASRPQDRQFILSSKKLLLSDSGFYLCAWDRFNSPLHFGNGTRLTVT.

Written as DNA, the CDR3 is TGCGCCAGCACGTCCAGGGATTACGAGCAGTACTTC. It specifies CASTSRDYEQYF. The gene calls are TRBV5-1 and TRBJ2-7, with a tentative D call TRBD1 (5 bases). This CDR3 spans 12 amino acids. V gave up 6 bases and J gave up 4 bases, with 11 bases separating them. Germline CDR1 SGHRS, CDR2 YFSETQ. Variable domain in full (rest from reference TRBV5-1 and TRBJ2-7): KAGVTQTPRYLIKTRGQQVTLSCSPISGHRSVSWYQQTPGQGLQFLFEYFSETQRNKGNFPGRFSGRQFSNSRSEMNVSTLELGDSALYLCASTSRDYEQYFGPGTRLTVT.

The rearrangement links TRBV5-1 to TRBJ2-1, with 7 bases fitting TRBD2. Germline CDR1 reads SGHRS; CDR2 reads YFSETQ. This CDR3 contains 15 residues. The trim removed 6 bases at V and 3 bases at J, leaving 9 bases unmatched. The CDR3 DNA reads as TGCGCCAGCACCGGGATGGCGGGGGTCTACAATGAGCAGTTCTTC. Translating it yields CASTGMAGVYNEQFF.

The V and J genes are TRBV5-1 and TRBJ2-7, with TRBD1 as a possible D gene (5 bases). The V gene lost 4 bases and the J gene lost 5 bases, with 16 bases spanning the gap. The CDR3 is 14 residues long. Germline V gene lookup returns CDR1 SGHRS and CDR2 YFSETQ. The CDR3 is CASSPDSVRDEQYF. CDR3 in DNA: TGCGCCAGCAGCCCCGACAGTGTGCGCGACGAGCAGTACTTC.

The rearrangement links TRBV27 to TRBJ1-2; D remains unclear. The CDR3 covers 15 residues. Germline V gene lookup returns CDR1 MNHEY and CDR2 SMNVEV (reference sequence). Trimming took off 8 bases at V and 5 bases at J, with 21 bases between the two ends. CDR3 DNA sequence: TGTGCCAGCCTCCCCATTGGACGGGAAACTTATGGCTACACCTTC. This encodes CASLPIGRETYGYTF.

V and J are TRBV4-2 and TRBJ2-1; TRBD2 matches at 12 bases. V gave up 5 bases and J gave up 8 bases; unmatched junction bases: 10. Germline V lookup: CDR1 LGHNA, CDR2 YNFKEQ. The CDR3 extends over 16 amino acids. CDR3 protein: CASSAPSGGARDEQFF. The CDR3 DNA reads as TGTGCCAGCAGCGCCCCTAGCGGGGGGGCCAGGGATGAGCAGTTCTTC.

The genes are TRBV6-4 and TRBJ1-2; D not resolved. This CDR3 contains 14 residues. V lost 7 bases and J lost 8, with 20 bases in between. Germline V gene lookup returns CDR1 MRHNA and CDR2 SNTAGT. The CDR3, as DNA: TGTGCCAGCACTCGAACGGCCCAGACTATGGGCTACACCTTC. Encoded protein: CASTRTAQTMGYTF.

CDR3 sequence reads: CASSLNGPNYGYTF. Here the CDR3 DNA reads TGTGCCAGCAGTCTTAACGGTCCTAACTATGGCTACACCTTC. This chain joins TRBV28 and TRBJ1-2; D not certain. The V gene's germline CDR1 is MDHEN and CDR2 SYDVKM. The CDR3 loop spans 14 amino acids. The V end lost 5 bases, the J end lost 0 bases, and 10 bases lay between the germline ends.